Many counts were recorded for the clone carrying this TCR beta chain. What it binds is unknown. Germline CDR1 is SEHNR and CDR2 is FQNEAQ (reference sequence). The CDR3 totals 16 residues. V was pared by 0 bases and J by 5 bases, with 14 bases between. This sample is part of a study of CD8 T cells in ankylosing spondylitis. Study-wide findings and caveats: One TCR beta motif, made up of roughly 8 highly homologous variants, appeared characteristic of ankylosing spondylitis blood. Researchers reportedly found disease-linked clones significantly enriched in matched ankylosing spondylitis synovial fluid.

TCRdb used MiXCR to reprocess the 5' RACE reads, holding one entry per CDR3 protein. The table includes roughly 150,000 distinct CDR3 sequences, 6% to 8.5% detected once. The chain recombines TRBV7-9 with TRBJ2-1, with D possibly being TRBD1 (6 bases). This receptor was obtained from a female donor with ankylosing spondylitis or in good health (not recorded which). The specimen sequenced was blood, either unsorted or a sorted T cell fraction (not recorded which). Here the CDR3 DNA reads TGTGCCAGCAGCTTAGCCCGCGTGGGGGCGGACAATGAGCAGTTCTTC. This codes for CASSLARVGADNEQFF.